This T cell receptor (beta chain) appears in the sequencing data of a study of blood T cell repertoires in COVID-19. This CDR3 region has 14 residues. V lost 1 base, J lost 9 bases, and 16 bases lay in between. The germline gives CDR1 SGHDN, CDR2 FVKESK. TCRdb's table, derived via immunoSEQ multiplex PCR, lists solely in-frame clones and lacks some. The sample includes more than 95,000 clones, 75% to 90% of them seen just once. The clonotype was recovered from a woman of 80 years or more with COVID-19, enrolled during active disease. The chain recombines TRBV14 with TRBJ2-7; tentative D call: TRBD2 (6 bases). The sample taken for sequencing was peripheral blood. CDR3 region: CASSQVGTARMQYF. DNA for the CDR3: TGTGCCAGCAGCCAAGTGGGGACTGCCCGCATGCAGTACTTC.